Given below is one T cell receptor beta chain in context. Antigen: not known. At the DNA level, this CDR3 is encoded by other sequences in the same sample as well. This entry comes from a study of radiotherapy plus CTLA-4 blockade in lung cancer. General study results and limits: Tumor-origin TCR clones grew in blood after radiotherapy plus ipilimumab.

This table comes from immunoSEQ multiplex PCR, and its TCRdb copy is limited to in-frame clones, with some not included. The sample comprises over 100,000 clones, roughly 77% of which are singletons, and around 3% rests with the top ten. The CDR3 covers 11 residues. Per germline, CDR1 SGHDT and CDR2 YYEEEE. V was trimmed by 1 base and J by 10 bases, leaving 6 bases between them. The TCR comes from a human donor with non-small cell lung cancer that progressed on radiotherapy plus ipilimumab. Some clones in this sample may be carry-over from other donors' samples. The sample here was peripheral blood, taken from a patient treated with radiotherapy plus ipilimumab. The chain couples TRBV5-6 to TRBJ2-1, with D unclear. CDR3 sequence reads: CASSLQGEQFF. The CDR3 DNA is TGTGCCAGCAGCTTGCAAGGGGAGCAGTTCTTC.